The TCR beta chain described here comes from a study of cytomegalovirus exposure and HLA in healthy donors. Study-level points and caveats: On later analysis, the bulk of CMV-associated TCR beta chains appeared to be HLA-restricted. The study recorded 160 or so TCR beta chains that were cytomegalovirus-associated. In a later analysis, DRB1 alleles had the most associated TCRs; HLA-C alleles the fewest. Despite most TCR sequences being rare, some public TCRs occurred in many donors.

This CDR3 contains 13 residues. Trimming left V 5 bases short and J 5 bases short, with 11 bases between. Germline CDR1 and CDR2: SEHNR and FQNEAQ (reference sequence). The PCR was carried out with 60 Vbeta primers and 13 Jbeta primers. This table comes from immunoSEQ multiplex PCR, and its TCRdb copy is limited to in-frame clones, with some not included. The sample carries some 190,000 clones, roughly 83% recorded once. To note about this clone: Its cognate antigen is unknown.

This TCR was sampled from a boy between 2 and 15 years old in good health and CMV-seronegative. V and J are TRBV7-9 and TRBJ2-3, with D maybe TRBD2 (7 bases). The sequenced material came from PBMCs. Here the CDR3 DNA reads TGTGCCAGCAGCCCGCGGGGGCGAGATACGCAGTATTTT. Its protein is CASSPRGRDTQYF. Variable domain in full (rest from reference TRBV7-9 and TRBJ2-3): DTGVSQNPRHKITKRGQNVTFRCDPISEHNRLYWYRQTLGQGPEFLTYFQNEAQLEKSRLLSDRFSAERPKGSFSTLEIQRTEQGDSAMYLCASSPRGRDTQYFGPGTRLTVL.